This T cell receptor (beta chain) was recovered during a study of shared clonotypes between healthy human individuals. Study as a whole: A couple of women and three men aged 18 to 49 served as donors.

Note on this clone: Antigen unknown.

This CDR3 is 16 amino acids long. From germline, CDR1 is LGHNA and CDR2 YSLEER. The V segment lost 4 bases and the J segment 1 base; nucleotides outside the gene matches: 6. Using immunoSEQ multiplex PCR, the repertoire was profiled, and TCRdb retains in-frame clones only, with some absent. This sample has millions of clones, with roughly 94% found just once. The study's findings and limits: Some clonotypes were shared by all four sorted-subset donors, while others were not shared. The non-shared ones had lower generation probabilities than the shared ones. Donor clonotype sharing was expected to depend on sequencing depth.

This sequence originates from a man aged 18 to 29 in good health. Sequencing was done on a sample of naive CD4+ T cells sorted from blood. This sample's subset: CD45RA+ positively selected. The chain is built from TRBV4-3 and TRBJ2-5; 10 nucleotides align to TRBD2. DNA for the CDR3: TGCGCCAGCAGCCCCCTACTAGCGGGGAGCCAAGAGACCCAGTACTTC. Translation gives CASSPLLAGSQETQYF.